The following is a T cell receptor (beta chain) sequence with its context. This sample is part of a study of control samples from healthy donors and cancer patients. The method was immunoSEQ multiplex PCR; TCRdb's version includes in-frame clones alone and lacks a portion of them. The sample holds under 450,000 clones; more than 80% are singletons and the top ten take more than 6%. The specimen sequenced was PBMCs. The TCR comes from a man in his forties with head and neck cancer.

This chain's CDR3 is CASSIDPRGLQPQHF. CDR3 nucleotide sequence: TGTGCCAGTAGTATAGATCCCAGGGGGCTTCAGCCCCAGCATTTT. The chain combines TRBV19 with TRBJ1-5; TRBD1 aligns across 8 bases. The CDR3 runs 15 residues. In germline, CDR1 is LNHDA, CDR2 SQIVND (reference sequence). Unmatched junction bases numbered 4, after V lost 0 bases and J lost 6 bases.